This T cell receptor (beta chain) was identified in a study of shared clonotypes between healthy human individuals. Study overall: Researchers assigned three CD4 naive, three CD4 memory, two CD8 naive and one CD8 memory plate to each donor.

Positively selected for CCR7, the CD45RO-negative cells used as naive CD8 cells excluded terminally differentiated effector memory CD45RA+ cells. Whole-study results and caveats: The diversity represented, both genetic and in exposure history, was limited by few donors. Generally, estimated richness proved larger in naive subsets than it did in memory subsets.

Concerning this clone itself: What it binds is unknown. This same CDR3 is encoded by further DNA sequences in the sample.

V was cut by 1 base and J by 6 bases, with 9 bases left in between. Germline V gene lookup returns CDR1 MNHEY and CDR2 SMNVEV (reference sequence). The CDR3 is 13 residues long. The input for sorted-subset replicate PCRs was approximately 200 ng DNA, tens of thousands of T cell genomes. Method: immunoSEQ multiplex PCR; TCRdb's copy keeps in-frame clones and lacks some. Counted here are 2 million to 2.5 million clones, roughly 91% occurring once; the ten biggest clones make up roughly 1.7%. This sequence was found in a man between 18 and 29 years old in good health. Some clones in this sample may be carry-over from other donors' samples. The sample was naive CD8+ T cells from PBMCs. The chain is built from TRBV27 and TRBJ1-1; D unresolved. Here the CDR3 DNA reads TGTGCCAGCAGTTTATTGTGGGGAGCTGAAGCTTTCTTT. Amino acid sequence: CASSLLWGAEAFF.